The 32 T cell receptor beta chains in this list originate from one sample, sequenced in a study of cytomegalovirus exposure and HLA in healthy donors. 13 Jbeta primers and 60 Vbeta primers were used for the PCR. Only in-frame clones appear in the TCRdb table, and some are missing; sequencing was by immunoSEQ multiplex PCR. The table includes about 86,000 clones, 70% to 80% detected once. The sample comprised PBMCs. The receptor set was obtained from a man aged 55 to 69 in good health and CMV-seronegative.

This chain links TRBV7-6 with TRBJ2-2; 8 positions match TRBD2. After removal of 4 bases from V and 2 bases from J, the junction contained 12 bases not matched to a gene. The CDR3 length is 18 residues. CDR1 is SGHVS and CDR2 is FNYEAQ in the germline V gene. This CDR3 reads CASSSTRPSGRNTGELFF. In nucleotides, the CDR3 is TGTGCCAGCAGCTCCACCCGACCAAGCGGGAGAAACACCGGGGAGCTGTTTTTT.

The V gene is TRBV5-4, the J gene TRBJ2-5; weak D call: TRBD2 (6 bases). In germline, CDR1 is SGHNT, CDR2 YYREEE (reference sequence). Trimming cost V 0 bases and J 0 bases, with 9 bases left between them. The CDR3 length is 15 residues. The CDR3 DNA is TGTGCCAGCAGCTTGGACGGGACTTACCAAGAGACCCAGTACTTC. Translating gives CASSLDGTYQETQYF.

The chain couples TRBV2 to TRBJ2-2; D not resolved. CDR3 length: 14 amino acids. Germline V gene data show CDR1 as SNHLY and CDR2 as FYNNEI. The germline V and J ends were trimmed by 2 bases and 3 bases, with 7 bases remaining between them. Here the CDR3 reads CASSESRHTGELFF. CDR3 DNA sequence: TGTGCCAGCAGTGAAAGCAGGCACACCGGGGAGCTGTTTTTT.

The chain uses TRBV27 and TRBJ2-1; TRBD1 is a possible D gene (6 bases). Between the trimmed V and J ends, which lost 4 bases and 10 bases, there was a span of 14 bases. Germline loops: CDR1 MNHEY, CDR2 SMNVEV (reference sequence). The CDR3 totals 13 residues. The CDR3 reads CASSSTTGYEQFF. Written as DNA, the CDR3 is TGTGCCAGCAGTTCGACTACAGGGTACGAGCAGTTCTTC.

The CDR3 loop reads CASSRDSSSYNEQFF. The CDR3 coding sequence is TGTGCCAGCAGCAGGGACTCGAGCTCCTACAATGAGCAGTTCTTC. This chain uses TRBV28 with TRBJ2-1; D perhaps matches TRBD2 (6 bases). Looked up from germline, CDR1 is MDHEN and CDR2 is SYDVKM. The CDR3 covers 15 residues. Between the trimmed V and J ends, which lost 6 bases and 0 bases, there was a span of 12 bases. Drawing the rest from reference TRBV28 and TRBJ2-1, the complete variable domain is DVKVTQSSRYLVKRTGEKVFLECVQDMDHENMFWYRQDPGLGLRLIYFSYDVKMKEKGDIPEGYSVSREKKERFSLILESASTNQTSMYLCASSRDSSSYNEQFFGPGTRLTVL.

By share, this clone counts as medium-sized. V gene TRBV5-6 combines with J gene TRBJ2-1; D is uncertain. The CDR3 has 12 amino acids. V lost 3 bases to trimming and J lost 8 bases, with 9 bases between them. The germline V gene encodes CDR1 SGHDT and CDR2 YYEEEE. The CDR3: CASSSSRYEQFF. The CDR3 DNA sequence: TGTGCCAGCAGCTCTTCCAGGTATGAGCAGTTCTTC. The complete variable domain, with remaining parts taken from reference TRBV5-6 and TRBJ2-1, reads DAGVTQSPTHLIKTRGQQVTLRCSPKSGHDTVSWYQQALGQGPQFIFQYYEEEERQRGNFPDRFSGHQFPNYSSELNVNALLLGDSALYLCASSSSRYEQFFGPGTRLTVL.

V is TRBV28 and J is TRBJ2-5; tentative D call: TRBD2 (6 bases). The germline V gene has CDR1 MDHEN and CDR2 SYDVKM. The CDR3 is 14 amino acids. Trimming cost V 8 bases and J 0 bases, with 13 bases left between them. Here the CDR3 reads CASGGGTNQETQYF. The CDR3 DNA reads as TGTGCCAGCGGGGGAGGTACTAACCAAGAGACCCAGTACTTC.

This clone was detected once. The genes are TRBV6-5 and TRBJ1-2; unclear D gene. The CDR3 extends over 12 amino acids. The germline V gene has CDR1 MNHEY and CDR2 SVGAGI. Trimming shortened V by 4 bases and J by 6 bases, and 9 bases separated the two germline ends. In nucleotides, the CDR3 is TGTGCCAGCAGTTCCACGGTCCATGGCTACACCTTC. It encodes CASSSTVHGYTF.

The genes are TRBV7-2 and TRBJ1-4; TRBD1 matches at 7 bases. From germline, CDR1 is SGHTA and CDR2 FQGNSA. This CDR3 is 14 amino acids long. V dropped 5 bases and J dropped 8; count of bases not matched to a gene: 8. The CDR3 protein is CASSLHRGGEKLFF. The CDR3 DNA sequence: TGTGCCAGCAGCCTCCACAGGGGTGGGGAAAAACTGTTTTTT.

The chain joins TRBV5-1 to TRBJ2-7; a weak D match, TRBD2 (6 bases). The CDR3 spans 15 residues. Trimming stripped 0 bases from V and 3 bases from J, with 13 bases between. Germline CDR1 reads SGHRS; CDR2 reads YFSETQ. CDR3 protein: CASSLGWGDVYEQYF. CDR3 DNA: TGCGCCAGCAGCTTGGGTTGGGGGGACGTCTACGAGCAGTACTTC.

This clone was counted between two and nine times. This rearrangement joins TRBV11-2 to TRBJ2-3; 10 positions agree with TRBD2. J gave up 2 bases and V 3 bases, and 11 bases lay outside the gene matches. The CDR3 spans 18 residues. Germline values: CDR1 SGHAT, CDR2 FQNNGV. In DNA form, the CDR3 reads TGTGCCAGCAGCTTCAGATACGTAGCGGGGGGACACACAGATACGCAGTATTTT. It yields the protein CASSFRYVAGGHTDTQYF.

V is TRBV5-8 and J is TRBJ1-4; possible D gene TRBD1, 5 bases. Looked up from germline, CDR1 is SGHTS and CDR2 is YDEGEE. V lost 0 bases, J lost 4 bases, and 10 bases lay in between. This CDR3 is built from 15 residues. The CDR3 DNA reads as TGTGCCAGCAGCTTGGAGACAGCTCTTAATGAAAAACTGTTTTTT. It is translated as CASSLETALNEKLFF.

The chain couples TRBV7-8 to TRBJ2-7, with D hard to call. This CDR3 spans 16 amino acids. Germline V gene sequence: CDR1 SGHVS, CDR2 FQNEAQ. V lost 0 bases to trimming and J lost 4 bases, with 16 bases between them. The CDR3 sequence: CASSLATRIATYEQYF. CDR3 in DNA: TGTGCCAGCAGCTTAGCTACGAGGATAGCCACTTACGAGCAGTACTTC.

The V and J genes are TRBV5-6 and TRBJ1-2; D remains unclear. The germline CDR1 and CDR2 sequences are SGHDT and YYEEEE. The CDR3 extends over 14 amino acids. Trimming pared 6 bases from V and 2 bases from J, leaving 14 bases between. CDR3 amino acids: CASNSRTGNYGYTF. The CDR3 nucleotides read TGTGCCAGCAACTCCCGGACGGGAAACTATGGCTACACCTTC.

J is TRBJ2-1 and V is TRBV4-2, with D possibly being TRBD1 (7 bases). Germline CDR1 is LGHNA and CDR2 is YNFKEQ. V was clipped by 0 bases and J by 8 bases, with 20 bases between them. CDR3 length equals 17 residues. The CDR3 here is CASSQERGTAMPYEQFF. In DNA, the CDR3 is TGTGCCAGCAGCCAAGAACGCGGGACAGCCATGCCCTATGAGCAGTTCTTC.

The V call is TRBV19, the J call TRBJ2-7, with D possibly matching TRBD2 (7 bases). This CDR3 spans 14 amino acids. Trimming shortened V by 7 bases and J by 5 bases, and 18 bases separated the two germline ends. Germline V CDR1 and CDR2: LNHDA, SQIVND (reference sequence). CDR3 loop: CASKGGGEKNEQYF. In nucleotides, the CDR3 is TGTGCCAGTAAAGGCGGGGGCGAAAAGAACGAGCAGTACTTC.

V and J are TRBV25-1 and TRBJ2-7, with 10 bases lining up with TRBD2. Germline trimming cut 5 bases from V and 1 base from J; bases unmatched to any gene: 8. The CDR3 totals 16 residues. The V gene's germline CDR1 is MGHDK and CDR2 SYGVNS. CDR3 loop: CASSRGLASRSYEQYF. DNA of the CDR3: TGTGCCAGCAGTAGGGGACTAGCGTCTAGGTCCTACGAGCAGTACTTC.

The V gene is TRBV5-4, the J gene TRBJ1-3, with 7 bases identical to TRBD1. The V gene end was trimmed by 3 bases and the J gene end by 6 bases; junction bases not matched to a gene: 9. Germline CDR1 SGHNT, CDR2 YYREEE (reference sequence). The length of the CDR3 is 15 residues. The CDR3 nucleotides are TGTGCCAGCAGCTCCAGGACAGGACGGGTAAACACCATATATTTT. This gives the protein CASSSRTGRVNTIYF.

This chain uses TRBV2 with TRBJ1-1; no definite D call. The CDR3 length is 12 residues. Trimming pared 11 bases from V and 8 bases from J, leaving 18 bases between. From germline, CDR1 is SNHLY and CDR2 FYNNEI. In DNA form, the CDR3 reads TGTGCCTCCAAGGAGGGTAGGGTGGAAGCTTTCTTT. Protein sequence: CASKEGRVEAFF.

J is TRBJ2-1 and V is TRBV29-1, with a tentative D call TRBD2 (6 bases). CDR3 length: 16 residues. The germline V and J ends were trimmed by 0 bases and 0 bases, with 12 bases remaining between them. Germline-derived CDR1 and CDR2 are SQVTM and ANQGSEA. In DNA form, the CDR3 reads TGCAGCGTTGAAGAGCAACGGGGGAGCTCCTACAATGAGCAGTTCTTC. Amino acids: CSVEEQRGSSYNEQFF.

This clone is a singleton in its sample. V is TRBV27 and J is TRBJ1-2, with 8 nucleotides matching TRBD1. V shed 2 bases and J 7 bases; nucleotides not matched to a gene: 9. Germline-derived CDR1 and CDR2 are MNHEY and SMNVEV (reference sequence). The CDR3 is 15 residues long. This chain's CDR3 is CASSLQGASSGGYTF. The CDR3, as DNA: TGTGCCAGCAGTTTACAGGGGGCCAGCTCGGGTGGCTACACCTTC.

The rearrangement links TRBV30 to TRBJ1-1; D is unresolved. The ends were cut back, 0 bases at V and 7 bases at J, with 12 bases in the middle. Per the germline V gene, CDR1 is GTSNPN and CDR2 is SVGIG (reference sequence). The CDR3 loop spans 13 amino acids. The CDR3 coding sequence is TGTGCCTGGAGTGTCGAGGCGCATAATGAAGCTTTCTTT. It yields the protein CAWSVEAHNEAFF. Supplemented by reference TRBV30 and TRBJ1-1, the full variable domain reads SQTIHQWPATLVQPVGSPLSLECTVEGTSNPNLYWYRQAAGRGLQLLFYSVGIGQISSEVPQNLSASRPQDRQFILSSKKLLLSDSGFYLCAWSVEAHNEAFFGQGTRLTVV.

This clone was seen more than once but under ten times. The chain uses TRBV6-1 and TRBJ2-7, with a weak D call TRBD1 (6 bases). Trimming pared 1 base from V and 9 bases from J, leaving 19 bases between. The CDR3 length is 15 residues. The V gene's germline CDR1 is MNHNS and CDR2 SASEGT. Here the CDR3 DNA reads TGTGCCAGCAGTGAAGTTCGAGGGACACCTAATGTGCAGTACTTC. Its protein product is CASSEVRGTPNVQYF.

In its sample, this clone was seen a few times. V usage is TRBV5-4 and J usage is TRBJ2-2; 7 positions match TRBD1. This CDR3 contains 15 residues. Germline lookup yields CDR1 SGHNT and CDR2 YYREEE (reference sequence). With V trimmed by 3 bases and J by 5 bases, 7 bases remained unmatched. CDR3 amino acids: CASSSDPGGTGELFF. The CDR3 DNA reads as TGTGCCAGCAGCTCCGATCCAGGGGGAACCGGGGAGCTGTTTTTT.

This clone was found once. The V call is TRBV9, the J call TRBJ2-2; maybe TRBD1 (6 bases). The CDR3 consists of 15 residues. The V end was cut by 0 bases, the J end by 4 bases, with 10 bases between. CDR1 and CDR2 from the germline V gene are SGDLS and YYNGEE. Written as DNA, the CDR3 is TGTGCCAGCAGCGTAGTTGCGACAGGCACCGGGGAGCTGTTTTTT. It yields the protein CASSVVATGTGELFF.

The V and J genes are TRBV4-1 and TRBJ2-2, with a possible D match to TRBD2 (6 bases). Deletions cut 4 bases from V and 5 bases from J, with 14 bases between. Germline V lookup: CDR1 MGHRA, CDR2 YSYEKL. The CDR3 consists of 15 residues. CDR3 region: CASSPGTARTGELFF. Written as DNA, the CDR3 is TGCGCCAGCAGCCCTGGGACTGCGAGGACCGGGGAGCTGTTTTTT.

The chain uses TRBV5-1 and TRBJ2-2; TRBD2 aligns across 9 bases. J gave up 7 bases and V 3 bases, and 7 bases lay outside the gene matches. The CDR3 has 15 amino acids. Germline assignment: CDR1 SGHRS and CDR2 YFSETQ. CDR3 sequence reads: CASSSLRGGGGELFF. The DNA for the CDR3 is TGCGCCAGCAGCTCCTTGCGGGGGGGCGGCGGGGAGCTGTTTTTT.

In DNA form, the CDR3 reads TGTGCCAGCAGTTCGGGGGGTAGGGGGATCAATGAGCAGTTCTTC. Its protein is CASSSGGRGINEQFF. The J gene is TRBJ2-1, the V gene TRBV28; weak D call: TRBD2 (7 bases). The CDR3 has 15 residues. Trimming took off 4 bases at V and 6 bases at J, with 16 bases between the two ends. From germline, CDR1 is MDHEN and CDR2 SYDVKM.

The chain joins TRBV5-1 to TRBJ2-6, with D unresolved. The CDR3 is made up of 15 amino acids. V gave up 5 bases and J gave up 0 bases, with 9 bases separating them. CDR1 is SGHRS and CDR2 is YFSETQ in the germline V gene. The CDR3 loop reads CASRVTTSGANVLTF. CDR3 nucleotide sequence: TGCGCCAGCAGGGTCACAACCTCTGGGGCCAACGTCCTGACTTTC.

This chain uses TRBV2 with TRBJ1-5; D is unresolved. Germline CDR1 SNHLY, CDR2 FYNNEI. The ends were cut back, 4 bases at V and 2 bases at J, with 3 bases in the middle. The CDR3 sequence is 12 residues long. The CDR3 bases are TGTGCCAGCAGTGGCGGCAATCAGCCCCAGCATTTT. Its translation is CASSGGNQPQHF.

This chain uses TRBV28 with TRBJ1-1, with D possibly being TRBD1 (6 bases). The CDR3 length is 14 residues. Germline V CDR1 and CDR2: MDHEN, SYDVKM. The V and J ends lost 2 bases and 6 bases respectively, with 13 bases between them. DNA of the CDR3: TGTGCCAGCAGTTTAGGGGGGGCAGTAGCTGAAGCTTTCTTT. Translation gives CASSLGGAVAEAFF.

The chain uses TRBV7-8 and TRBJ2-3; no firm D call. Between the trimmed V and J ends, which lost 3 bases and 2 bases, there was a span of 12 bases. Looked up from germline, CDR1 is SGHVS and CDR2 is FQNEAQ. The CDR3 sequence is 15 residues long. The CDR3 nucleotides read TGTGCCAGCAGCTTGAGCCCCAGACTCACAGATACGCAGTATTTT. This codes for CASSLSPRLTDTQYF.